Listed below are T cell receptor beta chains from one sample, sequenced in a study of CD8+CD57+ T cells in acquired aplastic anemia. TCRdb used MiXCR to reprocess the reads, holding one entry per CDR3 protein. This sample carries about 420,000 distinct CDR3 sequences, roughly 68% of them seen once, and the ten largest clones take less than 4%. The sequencing sample was made of sorted CD4+, CD8+, or CD8+CD57+ T cells (not recorded which) from PBMCs. Receptors originate from a human donor in good health, serving as a control. Both conserved end residues are part of each CDR3. Each record gives: D gene, clone size, V gene, CDR3 length, J gene, CDR3 DNA, CDR3 protein. A D gene is named only where the DNA matches it firmly. Clone size appears in some rows only: once, few, many, or a class for an expanded clone.

TRBD2,.,TRBV6-6,15,TRBJ2-3,TGTGCCGGCAGTTTAGCGGGGAGACACACAGATACGCAGTATTTT,CAGSLAGRHTDTQYF
.,once,TRBV25-1,14,TRBJ2-7,TGTGCCAGCAGTGGGCAGGGGATCACCTACGAGCAGTACTTC,CASSGQGITYEQYF
.,once,TRBV20-1,16,TRBJ2-1,TGCAGTGCTAGTGGGGCCAGGGCAGTGCGGGAAAATGAGCAGTTCTTC,CSASGARAVRENEQFF
.,.,TRBV10-3,11,TRBJ2-7,TGTGCCAGCAGTTCAGGGGCCGGGCAGTACTTC,CASSSGAGQYF
.,.,TRBV11-1,14,TRBJ1-2,TGTGCCAGCAGCTTAGGCCCCCGGGGTAACGGCTACACCTTC,CASSLGPRGNGYTF
TRBD2,.,TRBV20-1,16,TRBJ2-2,TGCAGTGCTAGAAACCTAGCGGGTACGAACACCGGGGAGCTGTTTTTT,CSARNLAGTNTGELFF
.,many,TRBV12-3/TRBV12-4,13,TRBJ2-7,TGTGCCAGCAGCCGGGACCTTTCCTACGAGCAGTACTTC,CASSRDLSYEQYF
.,few,TRBV25-1,16,TRBJ1-3,TGTGCCAGCAGTGAATACAGGGAGTATCCTGGAAACACCATATATTTT,CASSEYREYPGNTIYF
TRBD1,.,TRBV2,16,TRBJ1-6,TGTGCCAGCAGTCCGGACAGGCGGTTTTATAATTCACACCACCACTTT,CASSPDRRFYNSHHHF
.,many,TRBV2,13,TRBJ1-1,TGTGCCAGCCGGACGGGAACTATCACTGAAGCTTTCTTT,CASRTGTITEAFF
.,once,TRBV7-2,15,TRBJ1-4,TGTGCCAGCAGTGAATTAGACAGGACTAATGAAACCCTGTTTTTT,CASSELDRTNETLFF
.,.,TRBV7-7,15,TRBJ2-7,TGTGCTAGCAGCTTCGGGGTCGGGGGATCCTACGAGCAGTACTTC,CASSFGVGGSYEQYF
TRBD1,few,TRBV7-2,14,TRBJ1-2,TGTGCCAGCAGCTTACAGGACAGGGGGCACGGGGACACTTTC,CASSLQDRGHGDTF
.,few,TRBV2,13,TRBJ2-1,TGTGCCAGTATAAAGCGGGTCATGGATGAGCAGTTCTTC,CASIKRVMDEQFF
.,many,TRBV9,13,TRBJ1-1,TGTGCCAGCAGCGTAGAGGACGGGACTGAAGCTTTCTTT,CASSVEDGTEAFF
TRBD2,.,TRBV11-2,15,TRBJ2-5,TGTGCCAGCAGAGGTAGCGGGGGGGCCTCGGAGACCCAGTACTTC,CASRGSGGASETQYF
.,.,TRBV2,13,TRBJ2-7,TGTGCCAGCAGCTTAGAGGAGAGGGCAAAACAGTTCTTT,CASSLEERAKQFF
TRBD1,.,TRBV30,15,TRBJ1-4,TGTGCCTCCCTCCGCGGGCAGGGGGCTAATGAAAAACTGTTTTTT,CASLRGQGANEKLFF
TRBD2,.,TRBV20-1,12,TRBJ2-7,TGCAGTGCTAGCGGGGGGATTTACGAGCAGTACTTC,CSASGGIYEQYF
.,.,TRBV10-3,14,TRBJ2-3,TGTGCCGTAGGTCCCGGCACAGACATACATGCGCAGTATTTT,CAVGPGTDIHAQYF
.,.,TRBV5-5,10,TRBJ1-4,TGTGCCAGCAGGCTCTCCAAAGTGTTTTTT,CASRLSKVFF
TRBD1,.,TRBV12-3/TRBV12-4,17,TRBJ2-7,TGTGCCAGCAGTTCAACCCGGACAGGATCCTGTGGCTACGAGCAGTACTTC,CASSSTRTGSCGYEQYF
.,.,TRBV9,11,TRBJ1-1,TGTGCCAGCAGCGTGGCGGCTGAAGCTTCCTTT,CASSVAAEASF
TRBD1,many,TRBV7-2,13,TRBJ1-2,TGTGCCAGCAGCGGAGGGACAGAAGATGGCTACACCTTC,CASSGGTEDGYTF
.,.,TRBV7-9,15,TRBJ2-7,.,CASSYHRDEQYFRYF